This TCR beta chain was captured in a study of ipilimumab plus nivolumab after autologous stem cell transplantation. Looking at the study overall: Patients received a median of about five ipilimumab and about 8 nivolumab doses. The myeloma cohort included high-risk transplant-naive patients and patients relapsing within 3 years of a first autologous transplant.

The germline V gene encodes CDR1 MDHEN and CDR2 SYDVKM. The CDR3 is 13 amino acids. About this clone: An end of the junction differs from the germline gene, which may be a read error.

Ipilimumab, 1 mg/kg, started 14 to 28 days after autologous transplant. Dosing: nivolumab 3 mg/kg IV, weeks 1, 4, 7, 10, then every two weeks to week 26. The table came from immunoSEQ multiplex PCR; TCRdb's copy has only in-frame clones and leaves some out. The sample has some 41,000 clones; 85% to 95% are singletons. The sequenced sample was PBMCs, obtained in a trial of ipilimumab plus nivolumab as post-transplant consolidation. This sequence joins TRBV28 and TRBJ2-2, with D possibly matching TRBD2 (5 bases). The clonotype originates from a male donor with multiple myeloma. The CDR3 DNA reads TGTGCCAGCATACAGCTGAACACCGGGAAGCTGTTTTTT. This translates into CASIQLNTGKLFF.